Presented here are 27 T cell receptor beta chains from one specimen sequenced in a study of T cell clonality in common variable immunodeficiency. The method was immunoSEQ multiplex PCR; TCRdb's version includes in-frame clones alone and lacks a portion of them. Recorded here are about 43,000 clones, none singletons. Sample: peripheral blood mononuclear cells. These receptors were obtained from a person aged 18-70 years in good health.

This clone was picked up many times. CDR3: CASSRSLAGVEQFF. The sequenced part of the CDR3 DNA is TGTGCCAGCAGCCGTTCCTTGGCGGGGGTTGAG. The V and J genes are TRBV11-2 and TRBJ2-1; TRBD2 aligns across 7 bases. From the germline J gene comes the end of the CDR3, since the read stops 3 residues before it. This CDR3 has 14 residues. The V and J ends lost 5 bases and 9 bases, in that order; junction bases with no gene match: 10. Germline V gene sequence: CDR1 SGHAT, CDR2 FQNNGV.

This clone was counted at least ten times. The read comes to an end 3 residues before the CDR3 does, leaving the germline J gene to fill in the end. This rearrangement joins TRBV18 to TRBJ2-5; 9 nucleotides align to TRBD1. Per germline, CDR1 KGHSH and CDR2 LQKENI. The V segment lost 4 bases and the J segment 4 bases; nucleotides outside the gene matches: 4. CDR3 length: 14 residues. CDR3 residues: CASSLDRGTETQYF. Partial CDR3 DNA: TGTGCCAGCTCACTGGACAGGGGTACAGAGACC.

This clone was observed many times. The CDR3 end is not reached by the read, which stops 3 residues before it; the germline J gene fills it in. The chain joins TRBV19 to TRBJ2-7; TRBD2 matches 12 bases. There are 16 residues in the CDR3. The V segment lost 7 bases and the J segment 3 bases; nucleotides outside the gene matches: 10. Germline V gene lookup returns CDR1 LNHDA and CDR2 SQIVND (reference sequence). The CDR3 protein is CASKATWTSGNYEQYF. Incomplete CDR3 DNA: TGTGCCAGTAAAGCCACCTGGACTAGCGGGAACTACGAG.

The sample holds many counts of this clone. The read halts 3 residues ahead of the CDR3 end, with the missing end drawn from the germline J gene. J is TRBJ1-2 and V is TRBV4-2; maybe TRBD1 (6 bases). Trimming took 0 bases from V and 6 from J, leaving 11 bases between them. The CDR3 covers 14 residues. Per germline, CDR1 LGHNA and CDR2 YNFKEQ. The CDR3 DNA, read in part, is TGTGCCAGCAGCCAAGATCGAACAGGGAATGGC. It is translated as CASSQDRTGNG. The complete CDR3 reads CASSQDRTGNGYTF.

At least ten counts were recorded for this clone. The read finishes 3 residues shy of the CDR3 end, and the germline J gene is used to complete it. The V gene is TRBV23-1, the J gene TRBJ2-3, with D perhaps matching TRBD1 or TRBD2 (5 bases each). TRBV23-1 is an ORF; its function is uncertain. This CDR3 contains 16 residues. V gave up 0 bases and J gave up 4 bases, with 14 bases separating them. The chain's CDR3 is CASSQSRQRGADTQYF. Incomplete CDR3 DNA: TGCGCCAGCAGTCAATCAAGGCAGCGAGGGGCAGATACG.

Comment on this clone: The read stops 3 residues short of the end of the CDR3; the missing end is completed from the germline J gene. The rearrangement uses TRBV29-1 and TRBJ1-2; the D gene is possibly TRBD1 (5 bases). This CDR3 spans 12 amino acids. CDR1 is SQVTM, CDR2 ANQGSEA, per germline. Partial CDR3 DNA: TGCAGCGTTACATTGGGGCCTGAGGAC. Protein sequence: CSVTLGPED. From start to end, the CDR3 is CSVTLGPEDYTF.

This clone came up many times. The read comes to an end 3 residues before the CDR3 does, leaving the germline J gene to fill in the end. The chain employs TRBV11-2 and TRBJ1-1; D remains unclear. Trimming cost V 1 base and J 5 bases, with 11 bases left between them. The CDR3 contains 14 residues. CDR1 is SGHAT, CDR2 FQNNGV, per germline. This CDR3 is CASSLVRGRTEAFF. The CDR3 DNA, read in part, is TGTGCCAGCAGCTTAGTTCGGGGTCGGACTGAA.

Only a few counts were recorded for this clone. The sequenced part of the CDR3 DNA is TGCGCCAGCAGCTTGAACAGCGGGCCAACCTACAATGAG. It yields the protein CASSLNSGPTYNE. The full CDR3 sequence reads CASSLNSGPTYNEQFF. V and J are TRBV5-1 and TRBJ2-1; the D gene is possibly TRBD2 (6 bases). The read ends 3 residues before the CDR3 terminus; that terminus is restored from the germline J gene. CDR3 size: 16 residues. V lost 1 base, J lost 2 bases, and 13 bases lay in between. CDR1 SGHRS and CDR2 YFSETQ come from the germline V gene.

This clone was counted ten times or more. The CDR3 end is not reached by the read, which stops 3 residues before it; the germline J gene fills it in. The rearrangement links TRBV13 to TRBJ1-6, with D hard to call. Germline V gene data show CDR1 as PRHDT and CDR2 as FYEKMQ (reference sequence). The ends were cut back, 2 bases at V and 7 bases at J, with 6 bases in the middle. This CDR3 has 13 amino acids. CDR3 DNA, as far as it was read: TGTGCCAGCAGCTTAAGGCGGAATTCACCC. This gives the protein CASSLRRNSP. The full CDR3 reads CASSLRRNSPLHF. The whole variable domain, remainder taken from reference TRBV13 and TRBJ1-6, is AAGVIQSPRHLIKEKRETATLKCYPIPRHDTVYWYQQGPGQDPQFLISFYEKMQSDKGSIPDRFSAQQFSDYHSELNMSSLELGDSALYFCASSLRRNSPLHFGNGTRLTVT.

This clone was seen repeatedly, ten times or more. The read gets to within 3 residues of the CDR3 end, and the germline J gene fills in the rest. This sequence joins TRBV7-2 and TRBJ2-7, with 9 bases identical to TRBD2. The CDR3 contains 15 residues. Germline lookup yields CDR1 SGHTA and CDR2 FQGNSA. V gave up 1 base and J gave up 3 bases; unmatched junction bases: 4. This chain's CDR3 is CASSLGLAGSYEQYF. The covered CDR3 bases are TGTGCCAGCAGCTTAGGGCTAGCGGGGAGCTACGAG. The variable domain in full, completed from reference TRBV7-2 and TRBJ2-7, reads GAGVSQSPSNKVTEKGKDVELRCDPISGHTALYWYRQSLGQGLEFLIYFQGNSAPDKSGLPSDRFSAERTGGSVSTLTIQRTQQEDSAVYLCASSLGLAGSYEQYFGPGTRLTVT.

This clone was recorded many times. The CDR3 end is not reached by the read, which stops 3 residues before it; the germline J gene fills it in. This chain joins TRBV2 and TRBJ1-1; 7 nucleotides match TRBD1. The CDR3 sequence is 11 residues long. Germline CDR1 reads SNHLY; CDR2 reads FYNNEI. The CDR3 spells CASRGGGLAFF. Incomplete CDR3 DNA: TGTGCCAGCAGGGGAGGGGGCCTA.

This clone was picked up many times. Sequencing ends 3 residues short of the CDR3 end; the germline J gene provides the rest. This chain joins TRBV5-8 and TRBJ2-4; 7 nucleotides agree with TRBD1. This CDR3 is 14 amino acids long. Germline V gene lookup returns CDR1 SGHTS and CDR2 YDEGEE. CDR3 in amino acids: CASSHRGGAETQYF. The DNA read from the CDR3 is TGTGCCAGCAGTCACCGAGGGGGCGCAGAGACT.

This clone was recorded at least ten times. The sequenced fragment ends 3 residues before the CDR3 boundary, so the rest is inferred from the germline J gene. The chain carries TRBV5-1 and TRBJ2-6; possibly TRBD1 for D (5 bases). This CDR3 is 17 amino acids long. Trimming took off 2 bases at V and 0 bases at J, with 12 bases between the two ends. Germline V gives CDR1 SGHRS, CDR2 YFSETQ. CDR3 sequence reads: CASSFDSQSSGANVLTF. CDR3 bases read: TGCGCCAGCAGCTTTGACAGCCAAAGCTCTGGGGCCAACGTC.

This clone occurred many times. The observed sequence ends 3 residues before the CDR3 terminus, with the missing tail filled in from the germline J gene. The V call is TRBV14, the J call TRBJ2-5; D might be TRBD1 (6 bases). The CDR3 length is 15 residues. Germline values: CDR1 SGHDN, CDR2 FVKESK. V was trimmed by 0 bases and J by 1 base, leaving 9 bases between them. The covered CDR3 bases are TGTGCCAGCAGCCAAGATAGGACAGTCCAAGAGACC. Residues: CASSQDRTVQET. The entire CDR3 protein is CASSQDRTVQETQYF.

At least ten counts were recorded for this clone. The read terminates 3 residues before the CDR3 end, so the remaining end is supplied by the germline J gene. The chain combines TRBV28 with TRBJ1-2; 9 bases match TRBD1. Germline values: CDR1 MDHEN, CDR2 SYDVKM. This CDR3 is 13 amino acids long. CDR3 protein: CASRAGQGGGYTF. CDR3 DNA, as far as it was read: TGTGCCAGCCGGGCGGGACAGGGCGGAGGC.

Many counts were recorded for this clone. The CDR3 end lies 3 residues beyond the end of the read and is filled in from the germline J gene. The chain uses TRBV2 and TRBJ2-1; 9 bases agree with TRBD1. CDR3 size: 15 residues. Trimming took 5 bases from V and 9 from J; bases not matched to a gene: 11. CDR1 is SNHLY, CDR2 FYNNEI, per germline. Partial CDR3 DNA: TGTGCCAGCAGTATCACCTCGGGACAGGGAGTTGAG. It is translated as CASSITSGQGVE. The entire CDR3 sequence reads CASSITSGQGVEQFF.

As concerns this clone: Sequencing ends 3 residues short of the CDR3 end; the germline J gene provides the rest. The J gene is TRBJ2-2, the V gene TRBV2; 9 nucleotides agree with TRBD1. The CDR3 has 14 residues. Looked up from germline, CDR1 is SNHLY and CDR2 is FYNNEI. CDR3 DNA, as far as it was read: TGTGCCAGCGAGGGGACAGGGTCAGGGGAAAAG. This sequence encodes CASEGTGSGEK. In full, the CDR3 is CASEGTGSGEKLFF. The full variable domain, rest sourced from reference TRBV2 and TRBJ2-2, is EPEVTQTPSHQVTQMGQEVILRCVPISNHLYFYWYRQILGQKVEFLVSFYNNEISEKSEIFDDQFSVERPDGSNFTLKIRSTKLEDSAMYFCASEGTGSGEKLFFGEGSRLTVL.

This clone has a count of ten or more. The read falls 3 residues short of the CDR3 end, and the missing part is taken from the germline J gene. The V and J genes are TRBV6-1 and TRBJ1-2; TRBD1 aligns across 7 bases. This CDR3 spans 14 amino acids. Looked up from germline, CDR1 is MNHNS and CDR2 is SASEGT. The CDR3 is CASSEGDSSYDYTF. The CDR3 bases that were read are TGTGCCAGCAGTGAAGGGGACAGCTCCTACGAC.

This clone was detected many times. The CDR3 end falls 3 residues outside the read, so it is completed with the germline J gene. This chain uses TRBV6-2 or TRBV6-3 with TRBJ2-2; D gene uncertain. Trimming stripped 4 bases from V and 5 bases from J, with 5 bases between. The CDR3 length is 12 residues. CDR1 MNHEY and CDR2 SVGEGT come from the germline V gene. Partial CDR3 DNA: TGTGCCAGCAGTTTATTAACCGGGGAG. This gives the protein CASSLLTGE. The full CDR3 sequence reads CASSLLTGELFF.

In its sample, this clone was seen many times. The read finishes 3 residues shy of the CDR3 end, and the germline J gene is used to complete it. The chain recombines TRBV5-1 with TRBJ1-2; D may be TRBD1 (6 bases). The CDR3 totals 14 residues. Germline CDR1 SGHRS, CDR2 YFSETQ. V lost 4 bases to trimming and J lost 4 bases, with 14 bases between them. The sequenced CDR3 bases are TGCGCCAGCAGCGATCAGGGGATGGGCTATGGC. Residues: CASSDQGMGYG. The full CDR3 protein reads CASSDQGMGYGYTF.

At least ten counts were recorded for this clone. The read halts 3 residues ahead of the CDR3 end, with the missing end drawn from the germline J gene. This rearrangement joins TRBV5-1 to TRBJ1-1; 7 bases align to TRBD1. The CDR3 consists of 15 residues. Germline CDR1 SGHRS, CDR2 YFSETQ. The junction had 8 bases not matched to a gene; V was cut back by 4 bases and J by 2 bases. The sequenced part of the CDR3 DNA is TGCGCCAGCAGCCTACCGGGACAGTTTAACACTGAA. Protein sequence: CASSLPGQFNTE. The CDR3 as a whole reads CASSLPGQFNTEAFF.

This clone showed up just a few times. Read data end 3 residues before the CDR3 end; the end is taken from the germline J gene. The chain couples TRBV19 to TRBJ2-3; D is unresolved. This CDR3 contains 14 residues. Germline values: CDR1 LNHDA, CDR2 SQIVND (reference sequence). The CDR3 spells CASSILAYQETQYF. The CDR3 bases that were read are TGTGCCAGTAGTATTTTGGCATACCAGGAGACG. Complete variable domain (other parts from reference TRBV19 and TRBJ2-3): DGGITQSPKYLFRKEGQNVTLSCEQNLNHDAMYWYRQDPGQGLRLIYYSQIVNDFQKGDIAEGYSVSREKKESFPLTVTSAQKNPTAFYLCASSILAYQETQYFGPGTRLTVL.

The sample holds many counts of this clone. From the germline J gene comes the end of the CDR3, since the read stops 3 residues before it. The V call is TRBV7-8, the J call TRBJ2-7; 10 nucleotides align to TRBD1. The J segment lost 4 bases and the V segment lost 4 bases, leaving 4 bases of the junction unmatched. This CDR3 is built from 14 residues. Germline values: CDR1 SGHVS, CDR2 FQNEAQ. The sequenced CDR3 bases are TGTGCCAGCAGCTACGACAGGGGGCCTTACGAG. Its translation is CASSYDRGPYE. The entire CDR3 is CASSYDRGPYEQYF.

This clone has at least ten counts. The read ends 3 residues early relative to the CDR3; the germline J gene fills the gap. The V gene is TRBV7-2, the J gene TRBJ2-2; D gene unclear. The CDR3 sequence is 15 residues long. Trimming removed 2 bases from V and 0 bases from J, with 7 bases in between. Per the germline V gene, CDR1 is SGHTA and CDR2 is FQGNSA. The DNA read from the CDR3 is TGTGCCAGCAGCTTACGGCGGCCGAACACCGGGGAG. This translates into CASSLRRPNTGE. The complete CDR3 reads CASSLRRPNTGELFF.

This clone has a count of ten or more. The part of the CDR3 DNA that was read is TGTGCCAGCAGCTTGGGGCACAGCTTAAATGAAAAA. It is translated as CASSLGHSLNEK. The whole CDR3 sequence reads CASSLGHSLNEKLFF. The genes are TRBV7-2 and TRBJ1-4; maybe TRBD1 (5 bases). Coverage ceases 3 residues before the CDR3 finishes, and the germline J gene fills in the end. The CDR3 is 15 amino acids. The V gene lost 3 bases and the J gene lost 5 bases, with 13 bases spanning the gap. Germline CDR1 and CDR2: SGHTA and FQGNSA.

This clone was counted ten times or more. The DNA ends 3 residues before the CDR3 does, and the rest of the CDR3 is filled in from the germline J gene. V usage is TRBV30 and J usage is TRBJ1-2, with TRBD1 matching over 7 bases. With V trimmed by 5 bases and J by 4 bases, 7 bases remained unmatched. Germline V gene sequence: CDR1 GTSNPN, CDR2 SVGIG (reference sequence). This CDR3 has 13 residues. The chain's CDR3 is CAWVLQGTYGYTF. The covered CDR3 bases are TGTGCCTGGGTACTACAGGGGACCTATGGC.

This clone was counted at least ten times. The CDR3 end falls 3 residues outside the read, so it is completed with the germline J gene. The V gene is TRBV7-8, the J gene TRBJ2-7; the match to TRBD1 covers 9 bases. Germline CDR1 is SGHVS and CDR2 is FQNEAQ. Losses at the gene ends were 1 base for V and 4 bases for J; bases not matched to a gene: 8. The CDR3 is 16 amino acids. The CDR3 bases that were read are TGTGCCAGCAGCTTAGAGTTCCGACAGGGGGTATACGAG. Protein: CASSLEFRQGVYE. The full CDR3 is CASSLEFRQGVYEQYF.